This T cell receptor beta chain was captured by sequencing in a study of blood T cell repertoires in COVID-19. Study-level information: Samples representing acute and convalescent COVID-19 were sourced from the United States, Italy and Spain. PBMCs, B-cell-depleted T cells, or T cells were the source of the cDNA or gDNA that made up the material.

This table comes from immunoSEQ multiplex PCR, and its TCRdb copy is limited to in-frame clones, with some not included. The table includes 180,000 or so clones, 65% to 90% detected once. Germline CDR1 SEHNR, CDR2 FQNEAQ (reference sequence). This CDR3 spans 15 amino acids. Trimming removed 1 base at V and 7 bases at J, with 16 bases between. V is TRBV7-9 and J is TRBJ2-5; D possibly corresponds to TRBD2 (6 bases). The sequence came from a man in his sixties with acute or convalescent COVID-19. Input material: peripheral blood. The CDR3 reads CASSLGGSTGGTQYF. DNA for the CDR3: TGTGCCAGCAGCTTAGGCGGCTCGACCGGGGGGACCCAGTACTTC.